Shown below are 10 T cell receptor beta chains from a single sample sequenced in a study of long-term antiretroviral therapy in people with HIV. Samples were assayed with immunoSEQ v3.0 at survey level. Assay: immunoSEQ multiplex PCR; the TCRdb copy retains only in-frame clones and omits some. The table has about 17,000 clones, approximately 80% seen once. The specimen comprised unsorted PBMCs, sampled around 2.4 years before starting antiretroviral therapy. The receptors here all came from a woman between 50 and 59 years old with HIV.

The rearrangement joins TRBV7-4 to TRBJ2-7; D perhaps matches TRBD2 (5 bases). The CDR3 covers 14 residues. Germline CDR1 and CDR2: SGHVT and SQSDAQ. V shed 3 bases and J shed 4 bases, with 13 bases lying between them. CDR3 protein: CASSLGGSGYEQYV. The CDR3 DNA reads TGTGCCAGCAGCTTGGGCGGATCGGGGTACGAGCAGTACGTC.

The rearrangement uses TRBV6-4 and TRBJ2-7; the match to TRBD1 covers 7 bases. Germline CDR1 reads MRHNA; CDR2 reads SNTAGT. The V and J ends lost 5 bases and 0 bases, in that order; junction bases with no gene match: 13. The CDR3 runs to 17 residues. Here the CDR3 reads CASSISIQGGRSYEQYF. For the CDR3, the DNA is TGTGCCAGCAGTATCTCCATCCAAGGGGGCCGCTCCTACGAGCAGTACTTC.

In DNA, the CDR3 is TGTGCCAGCACCCCCAGGAGGGGCTATAATTCACCCCTCCACTTT. Protein: CASTPRRGYNSPLHF. This chain links TRBV11-2 with TRBJ1-6; a possible D gene is TRBD1 (5 bases). Per the germline V gene, CDR1 is SGHAT and CDR2 is FQNNGV. The V gene lost 7 bases and the J gene lost 3 bases, with 13 bases spanning the gap. There are 15 residues in the CDR3.

This chain joins TRBV30 and TRBJ2-5, with D possibly being TRBD1 (6 bases). Deletions cut 5 bases from V and 0 bases from J, with 10 bases between. The CDR3 has 13 amino acids. Per germline, CDR1 GTSNPN and CDR2 SVGIG (reference sequence). CDR3 protein: CAWATGYQETQYF. CDR3 DNA: TGTGCCTGGGCTACAGGGTACCAAGAGACCCAGTACTTC.

This clone has only one observation. This chain joins TRBV18 and TRBJ2-3; D tentatively fits TRBD1 or TRBD2 (6 bases each). The germline V and J ends were trimmed by 0 bases and 4 bases, with 11 bases remaining between them. This CDR3 is 15 amino acids long. Germline V gives CDR1 KGHSH, CDR2 LQKENI. The CDR3 DNA is TGTGCCAGCTCACCACCGGGGGGCAGGGCAGATACGCAGTATTTT. Amino acids: CASSPPGGRADTQYF.

The V gene is TRBV6-1, the J gene TRBJ2-7; TRBD1 might be the D (5 bases). CDR3 length: 14 residues. The V end was cut by 4 bases, the J end by 4 bases, with 14 bases between. The germline gives CDR1 MNHNS, CDR2 SASEGT. The CDR3 nucleotides read TGTGCCAGCAGTGCGCTAGACAGCCTATACGAGCAGTACTTC. Translating it yields CASSALDSLYEQYF.

The chain is built from TRBV30 and TRBJ2-7; D might be TRBD2 (6 bases). Germline assignment: CDR1 GTSNPN and CDR2 SVGIG (reference sequence). This CDR3 has 15 residues. V shed 3 bases and J shed 0 bases, with 15 bases lying between them. This CDR3 reads CAWRFYGGPSYEQYF. CDR3 sequence (DNA): TGTGCCTGGAGATTTTACGGGGGTCCCTCCTACGAGCAGTACTTC. The whole variable domain, filled in from reference TRBV30 and TRBJ2-7, reads SQTIHQWPATLVQPVGSPLSLECTVEGTSNPNLYWYRQAAGRGLQLLFYSVGIGQISSEVPQNLSASRPQDRQFILSSKKLLLSDSGFYLCAWRFYGGPSYEQYFGPGTRLTVT.

The chain uses TRBV11-1 and TRBJ2-5; weak D call: TRBD2 (6 bases). V gave up 4 bases and J gave up 7 bases, with 7 bases separating them. In germline, CDR1 is SGHAT, CDR2 FQDESV (reference sequence). The CDR3 covers 11 residues. CDR3 sequence reads: CASSSGGTQYF. Here the CDR3 DNA reads TGTGCCAGCAGCTCCGGGGGGACCCAGTACTTC.

The chain joins TRBV14 to TRBJ1-1; no clear D. CDR3 length: 14 amino acids. The ends were cut back, 4 bases at V and 0 bases at J, with 9 bases in the middle. Germline loops: CDR1 SGHDN, CDR2 FVKESK. CDR3 amino acids: CASSPPGMNTEAFF. The CDR3, as DNA: TGTGCCAGCAGCCCCCCGGGGATGAACACTGAAGCTTTCTTT.

This clone has only a few counts. The sample carries other DNA sequences with the same CDR3. The chain uses TRBV29-1 and TRBJ2-5, with D uncertain. V was trimmed by 0 bases and J by 7 bases, leaving 9 bases between them. CDR1 is SQVTM, CDR2 ANQGSEA, per germline. This CDR3 is built from 12 residues. The CDR3 is CSVEDGGATQYF. As DNA, the CDR3 is TGCAGCGTTGAAGACGGTGGAGCGACCCAGTACTTC.